Shown below are 26 T cell receptor beta chains from a single sample sequenced in a study of OX40 agonist ivuxolimab in advanced cancers. Libraries came from the immunoSEQ multiplex PCR assay. What TCRdb holds here is the immuneACCESS table cut down to in-frame rearrangements. Part of the clones is not present; checked against another copy, under half of the missing clones reflect an unresolved V gene, and the others are unexplained. For this sample there are 77,000 or so clones; 89% appear just once. Together, the top ten hold about an eighth of the sample. Sequencing used CD4+ or CD8+ T cells sorted from blood, obtained in a trial of the OX40 agonist ivuxolimab. The receptors come from an adult with an advanced solid tumor such as melanoma, head and neck, liver or kidney cancer.

The chain couples TRBV19 to TRBJ2-2; D is undetermined. V was cut by 5 bases and J by 3 bases, with 22 bases left in between. Germline values: CDR1 LNHDA, CDR2 SQIVND (reference sequence). There are 18 residues in the CDR3. In nucleotides, the CDR3 is TGTGCCAGTAGTTTGACCCCCCACGAAGCCAATTACACCGGGGAGCTGTTTTTT. This codes for CASSLTPHEANYTGELFF.

The table lists this clone with a count of one. The chain recombines TRBV5-8 with TRBJ2-7, with D unresolved. Trimming shortened V by 4 bases and J by 6 bases, and 17 bases separated the two germline ends. The germline gives CDR1 SGHTS, CDR2 YDEGEE. The CDR3 is 14 amino acids. This chain's CDR3 is CASSLRWGSVEQYF. CDR3 DNA sequence: TGTGCCAGCAGCCTGAGGTGGGGTTCTGTCGAGCAGTACTTC.

The chain links TRBV28 to TRBJ2-6; D might be TRBD1 or TRBD2, each matching 5 bases. The CDR3 runs 16 residues. Trimming took off 2 bases at V and 2 bases at J, with 10 bases between the two ends. Germline CDR1 is MDHEN and CDR2 is SYDVKM. CDR3 in DNA: TGTGCCAGCAGTTTAGTGGGGGAGACTGGGGCCAACGTCCTGACTTTC. It yields the protein CASSLVGETGANVLTF.

The V gene is TRBV7-2, the J gene TRBJ1-3; no clear D. Germline values: CDR1 SGHTA, CDR2 FQGNSA. The CDR3 consists of 15 residues. V was pared by 0 bases and J by 0 bases, with 6 bases between. The CDR3: CASSLAWGSGNTIYF. As DNA, the CDR3 is TGTGCCAGCAGCTTAGCATGGGGCTCTGGAAACACCATATATTTT. The variable domain in full, with the rest retrieved from reference TRBV7-2 and TRBJ1-3, is GAGVSQSPSNKVTEKGKDVELRCDPISGHTALYWYRQSLGQGLEFLIYFQGNSAPDKSGLPSDRFSAERTGGSVSTLTIQRTQQEDSAVYLCASSLAWGSGNTIYFGEGSWLTVV.

This chain joins TRBV6-1 and TRBJ2-7; no firm D call. The V end was cut by 6 bases, the J end by 3 bases, with 15 bases between. The CDR3 runs to 14 residues. Germline-derived CDR1 and CDR2 are MNHNS and SASEGT. The DNA of the CDR3 is TGTGCCAGCAGCCCCGCCGCAAGCGTCTACGAGCAGTACTTC. Translation gives CASSPAASVYEQYF.

Only a few counts were recorded for this clone. V gene TRBV11-2 combines with J gene TRBJ2-2; D possibly corresponds to TRBD2 (5 bases). Germline values: CDR1 SGHAT, CDR2 FQNNGV. Trimming removed 4 bases at V and 5 bases at J, with 8 bases between. The CDR3 extends over 13 amino acids. The CDR3 bases are TGTGCCAGCAGCTCTATAGCGACCGGGGAGCTGTTTTTT. It encodes CASSSIATGELFF. Using reference TRBV11-2 and TRBJ2-2 for the parts outside the CDR3, the full variable domain is EAGVAQSPRYKIIEKRQSVAFWCNPISGHATLYWYQQILGQGPKLLIQFQNNGVVDDSQLPKDRFSAERLKGVDSTLKIQPAKLEDSAVYLCASSSIATGELFFGEGSRLTVL.

The V gene is TRBV6-6, the J gene TRBJ1-5; unclear D gene. V lost 4 bases to trimming and J lost 5 bases, with 9 bases between them. From germline, CDR1 is MNHNY and CDR2 SVGAGI (reference sequence). The CDR3 sequence is 13 residues long. CDR3 sequence: CASSFWQHQPQHF. The CDR3 bases are TGTGCCAGCAGTTTTTGGCAGCATCAGCCCCAGCATTTT.

This chain connects TRBV7-9 to TRBJ2-2; 8 bases map to TRBD1. The CDR3 loop spans 15 amino acids. The trim removed 5 bases at V and 6 bases at J, leaving 8 bases unmatched. CDR1 and CDR2 from the germline V gene are SEHNR and FQNEAQ (reference sequence). CDR3 coding DNA: TGTGCCAGCAGCCGACCCCTACAGGGGGCCGGGGAGCTGTTTTTT. It codes for CASSRPLQGAGELFF.

The chain has TRBV5-1 and TRBJ2-2; no firm D call. Germline V gene data show CDR1 as SGHRS and CDR2 as YFSETQ. Trimming took 0 bases from V and 0 from J, leaving 6 bases between them. The CDR3 covers 15 residues. For the CDR3, the DNA is TGCGCCAGCAGCTTGGGGTTCGCGAACACCGGGGAGCTGTTTTTT. It translates to CASSLGFANTGELFF.

V usage is TRBV5-1 and J usage is TRBJ2-3; 7 positions agree with TRBD1. Germline V gene sequence: CDR1 SGHRS, CDR2 YFSETQ. V trimming: 0 bases; J trimming: 4 bases; junction bases outside the gene matches: 8. The CDR3 consists of 16 residues. As DNA, the CDR3 is TGCGCCAGCAGCTTGGAAGGGGGCAACACTGCAGATACGCAGTATTTT. Its translation is CASSLEGGNTADTQYF.

Of note for this clone: Other DNA variants within this sample encode the same CDR3. The genes are TRBV27 and TRBJ2-1; D may be TRBD1 or TRBD2 (5 bases each). The germline gives CDR1 MNHEY, CDR2 SMNVEV (reference sequence). The V end lost 1 base, the J end lost 8 bases, and 6 bases lay between the germline ends. There are 12 residues in the CDR3. The CDR3 region is CASSLLGDEQFF. The DNA of the CDR3 is TGTGCCAGCAGTTTATTGGGGGATGAGCAGTTCTTC.

The CDR3 sequence is CASRRGQAYEQYF. CDR3 coding DNA: TGTGCCAGCAGACGAGGACAGGCTTACGAGCAGTACTTC. The rearrangement joins TRBV7-2 to TRBJ2-7; 7 bases are a match to TRBD1. The J segment lost 4 bases and the V segment lost 6 bases, leaving 6 bases of the junction unmatched. The CDR3 runs 13 residues. Germline values: CDR1 SGHTA, CDR2 FQGNSA.

This chain's CDR3 is CASSYSAGTGLNAFF. In DNA, the CDR3 is TGTGCCAGCAGTTACTCGGCCGGGACAGGGTTAAATGCTTTCTTT. The rearrangement uses TRBV6-5 and TRBJ1-1; 9 nucleotides line up with TRBD1. The V and J ends lost 0 bases and 11 bases, in that order; junction bases with no gene match: 10. Germline V gene data show CDR1 as MNHEY and CDR2 as SVGAGI. The CDR3 spans 15 residues.

The gene calls are TRBV5-8 and TRBJ1-2, with 10 bases fitting TRBD1. Losses at the gene ends were 4 bases for V and 2 bases for J; bases not matched to a gene: 14. Looked up from germline, CDR1 is SGHTS and CDR2 is YDEGEE. The CDR3 spans 18 residues. This CDR3 reads CASSPAIRQGASNYGYTF. CDR3 DNA: TGTGCCAGCAGCCCCGCGATCCGACAGGGGGCCTCGAACTATGGCTACACCTTC.

This clone was observed once. V is TRBV6-1 and J is TRBJ1-1, with unresolved D. The CDR3 is 14 amino acids. Trimming removed 2 bases at V and 4 bases at J, with 11 bases between. CDR1 and CDR2 (germline): MNHNS, SASEGT. The CDR3 DNA is TGTGCCAGCAGTGAAAGAAGGAAGAGCACTGAAGCTTTCTTT. Translating gives CASSERRKSTEAFF.

With regard to this clone: A junction boundary mismatches the germline segment, possibly from a read error. The V call is TRBV2, the J call TRBJ1-1, with 7 positions matching TRBD1. CDR3 length equals 14 residues. Germline V gene data show CDR1 as SNHLY and CDR2 as FYNNEI. The CDR3 is CASRGDSLNTEAFF. The CDR3 bases are TGTGCCAGCAGGGGGGACAGTTTGAACACTGAAGCTTTTTTT. Using reference TRBV2 and TRBJ1-1 for the parts outside the CDR3, the full variable domain is EPEVTQTPSHQVTQMGQEVILRCVPISNHLYFYWYRQILGQKVEFLVSFYNNEISEKSEIFDDQFSVERPDGSNFTLKIRSTKLEDSAMYFCASRGDSLNTEAFFGQGTRLTVV.

The chain joins TRBV5-6 to TRBJ2-1; D call uncertain. The germline V gene has CDR1 SGHDT and CDR2 YYEEEE. The CDR3 sequence is 15 residues long. V was trimmed by 4 bases and J by 2 bases, leaving 13 bases between them. CDR3 residues: CASSRSGSAYNEQFF. The DNA for the CDR3 is TGTGCCAGCAGCCGATCCGGGTCAGCCTACAATGAGCAGTTCTTC. Full variable domain (outside the CDR3, taken from reference TRBV5-6 and TRBJ2-1): DAGVTQSPTHLIKTRGQQVTLRCSPKSGHDTVSWYQQALGQGPQFIFQYYEEEERQRGNFPDRFSGHQFPNYSSELNVNALLLGDSALYLCASSRSGSAYNEQFFGPGTRLTVL.

The gene calls are TRBV2 and TRBJ1-3, with a possible D match to TRBD1 (5 bases). There are 15 residues in the CDR3. The germline gives CDR1 SNHLY, CDR2 FYNNEI. Deletions cut 2 bases from V and 3 bases from J, with 11 bases between. DNA for the CDR3: TGTGCCAGCAGTGAATCACAGGCCCTTGGAAACACCATATATTTT. This encodes CASSESQALGNTIYF.

The genes are TRBV6-1 and TRBJ2-4, with TRBD1 matching 8 bases. The CDR3 has 16 amino acids. Looked up from germline, CDR1 is MNHNS and CDR2 is SASEGT. The ends lost 1 base at V and 0 bases at J; junction bases unmatched: 2. For the CDR3, the DNA is TGTGCCAGCAGTGAAGGGACAGGGCTAGCCAAAAACATTCAGTACTTC. Amino acid sequence: CASSEGTGLAKNIQYF.

The chain has TRBV7-9 and TRBJ1-2, with a weak D call TRBD1 (6 bases). V lost 4 bases to trimming and J lost 0 bases, with 15 bases between them. The germline V gene encodes CDR1 SEHNR and CDR2 FQNEAQ (reference sequence). CDR3 size: 16 residues. The CDR3 nucleotides are TGTGCCAGCAGCTCATGGACAGTCTATTCTAACTATGGCTACACCTTC. Protein: CASSSWTVYSNYGYTF.

The V and J genes are TRBV2 and TRBJ1-1, with 7 bases identical to TRBD1. V was clipped by 6 bases and J by 6 bases; unmatched bases: 4. The CDR3 is 12 amino acids. The V gene's germline CDR1 is SNHLY and CDR2 FYNNEI. CDR3 residues: CASSLQGPEAFF. The CDR3 bases are TGTGCCAGCAGCCTACAGGGGCCTGAAGCTTTCTTT.

This sequence joins TRBV10-1 and TRBJ2-3; weak D call: TRBD2 (6 bases). V was clipped by 6 bases and J by 2 bases, with 9 bases between them. The CDR3 loop spans 13 amino acids. Per the germline V gene, CDR1 is WNHNN and CDR2 is SYGVQD (reference sequence). The CDR3 loop reads CASRRDFTDTQYF. In DNA form, the CDR3 reads TGCGCCAGCAGGCGGGACTTCACAGATACGCAGTATTTT.

The table lists this clone with a few counts. The rearrangement joins TRBV7-8 to TRBJ2-3; 11 nucleotides line up with TRBD1. The CDR3 spans 16 residues. From germline, CDR1 is SGHVS and CDR2 FQNEAQ. V shed 6 bases, J shed 0 bases, and the junction held 5 bases outside the gene matches. CDR3 DNA: TGTGCCAGCAGACGGGACAGGGGGGCTAGCACAGATACGCAGTATTTT. Translating gives CASRRDRGASTDTQYF.

CDR3 nucleotides: TGTGCCAGCAGTTTATTCTGGGGTGGAAGCAATCAGCCCCAGCATTTT. It encodes CASSLFWGGSNQPQHF. V gene TRBV27 combines with J gene TRBJ1-5, with unresolved D. With 1 base removed from V and 1 base from J, the gap between germline ends came to 11 bases. The germline CDR1 and CDR2 sequences are MNHEY and SMNVEV (reference sequence). The CDR3 loop spans 16 amino acids.

The genes are TRBV4-1 and TRBJ2-7; D might be TRBD2 (6 bases). CDR1 is MGHRA and CDR2 is YSYEKL in the germline V gene. The CDR3 is 17 residues long. Trimming stripped 1 base from V and 0 bases from J, with 16 bases between. The CDR3 loop is CASSQATGSGGSYEQYF. Written as DNA, the CDR3 is TGCGCCAGCAGCCAAGCCACGGGTAGCGGAGGCTCCTACGAGCAGTACTTC.

CDR3 bases: TGTGCCAGCAGCCAAGACCAGGGGTGGGAAGGGCAGTTCTTC. It specifies CASSQDQGWEGQFF. V is TRBV4-2 and J is TRBJ2-1; D might be TRBD1 (6 bases). Trimming cost V 0 bases and J 12 bases, with 15 bases left between them. CDR3 size: 14 residues. Germline V gene sequence: CDR1 LGHNA, CDR2 YNFKEQ.